What follows describes a single T cell receptor (beta chain). The repertoire was sequenced with immunoSEQ multiplex PCR; TCRdb's copy has only in-frame clones and lacks some. The profile shows some 350,000 clones, 88% of them singletons. The data belong to a study of blood T cell repertoires in COVID-19. CDR3 length equals 13 residues. CDR1 is WNHNN, CDR2 SYGVQD, per germline (reference sequence). Trimming took 11 bases from V and 2 from J; bases not matched to a gene: 6. Source material: peripheral blood. The chain recombines TRBV10-1 with TRBJ2-3, with 8 bases fitting TRBD1. The clonotype was recovered from a woman aged 70-85 years with COVID-19, enrolled during active disease. The CDR3 region is CAVQDRATDTQYF. The CDR3 nucleotides are TGCGCCGTACAGGACAGGGCCACAGATACGCAGTATTTT.